Listed here are 23 T cell receptor beta chains from one sample, sequenced in a study of neurological immune-mediated disorders. TCRdb re-analysed the 5' RACE reads in MiXCR, keeping a single row per CDR3 protein. The table shows roughly 65,000 distinct CDR3 sequences, with 4.1% occurring only once. Sequenced input: PBMCs. These receptors originate from a man aged 50-59 years with multiple sclerosis.

This clonotype came up a few times. CDR3 sequence (DNA): TGTGCCAGCAGTTTTCGTGGGACCCCCAGCGGGGCCAACGTCCTGACTTTC. Translating it yields CASSFRGTPSGANVLTF. The chain is built from TRBV28 and TRBJ2-6; D could derive from TRBD1 or TRBD2 (5 bases each). The germline gives CDR1 MDHEN, CDR2 SYDVKM. V lost 3 bases to trimming and J lost 4 bases, with 16 bases between them. CDR3 length: 17 residues.

This clonotype was seen only a few times. The rearrangement uses TRBV7-9 and TRBJ1-1, with a weak D call TRBD1 (5 bases). This CDR3 contains 14 residues. Trimming left V 3 bases short and J 8 bases short, with 16 bases between. From germline, CDR1 is SEHNR and CDR2 FQNEAQ (reference sequence). The CDR3 sequence is CASSFNRDSGEAFF. The CDR3 region has the DNA TGTGCCAGCAGCTTCAACCGGGACTCTGGAGAAGCTTTCTTT.

This clonotype was observed many times. The rearrangement joins TRBV27 to TRBJ1-1; D remains ambiguous. The germline V gene encodes CDR1 MNHEY and CDR2 SMNVEV (reference sequence). The CDR3 length is 10 residues. The CDR3 sequence: CVVGGREAFF. CDR3 DNA: TGTGTCGTCGGAGGGCGTGAAGCTTTCTTT.

This clonotype was picked up many times. V is TRBV14 and J is TRBJ2-5, with D uncertain. Germline CDR1 reads SGHDN; CDR2 reads FVKESK. V was trimmed by 2 bases and J by 5 bases, leaving 15 bases between them. This CDR3 contains 15 residues. The chain's CDR3 is CASSQTLGIRETQYF. The CDR3 DNA follows: TGTGCCAGCAGCCAAACGTTAGGGATCAGGGAGACCCAGTACTTC.

The chain uses TRBV20-1 and TRBJ1-6; 8 bases line up with TRBD1. The CDR3 contains 13 residues. Germline CDR1 and CDR2: DFQATT and SNEGSKA (reference sequence). Trimming at V came to 7 bases and at J to 14 bases, leaving 13 bases not matched to a gene. CDR3 in DNA: TGCAGTGTCCCGGGACAGGAGGCCGAAACCCTCCACTTT. Amino acid sequence: CSVPGQEAETLHF.

This clonotype was seen at least ten times. This chain links TRBV29-1 with TRBJ2-1, with TRBD2 matching 7 bases. The CDR3 contains 15 residues. Losses at the gene ends were 5 bases for V and 8 bases for J; bases not matched to a gene: 15. The germline CDR1 and CDR2 sequences are SQVTM and ANQGSEA. CDR3 sequence reads: CSVRREGPGRYEQFF. The CDR3 DNA reads TGCAGCGTTCGCAGGGAGGGGCCCGGTAGGTATGAGCAGTTCTTC.

There are many counts of this clonotype. The chain recombines TRBV20-1 with TRBJ1-6; 7 nucleotides align to TRBD1. J was trimmed by 9 bases and V by 5 bases; bases with no gene match: 4. CDR3 length: 12 amino acids. The germline gives CDR1 DFQATT, CDR2 SNEGSKA (reference sequence). This CDR3 reads CSASRQGSPLHF. The CDR3 DNA sequence: TGCAGTGCTTCCCGACAGGGTTCACCCCTCCACTTT.

The table lists this clonotype with many counts. The CDR3 reads CASSFISGQGQMRKYTEAFF. CDR3 sequence (DNA): TGCGCCAGCAGCTTCATAAGTGGACAGGGTCAAATGCGAAAGTACACTGAAGCTTTCTTT. The chain links TRBV5-1 to TRBJ1-1; 8 nucleotides line up with TRBD1. This CDR3 is 20 amino acids long. The germline CDR1 and CDR2 sequences are SGHRS and YFSETQ. The J segment lost 3 bases and the V segment lost 2 bases, leaving 21 bases of the junction unmatched.

This clonotype was detected many times. The chain carries TRBV7-8 and TRBJ1-4; D call uncertain. Germline V gives CDR1 SGHVS, CDR2 FQNEAQ. Trimming removed 1 base from V and 7 bases from J, with 10 bases in between. This CDR3 is built from 14 residues. CDR3 sequence: CASSLEGFREKLFF. The CDR3 DNA follows: TGTGCCAGCAGCTTAGAAGGGTTCCGTGAAAAACTGTTTTTT. The variable domain in full, completed from reference TRBV7-8 and TRBJ1-4, reads GAGVSQSPRYKVAKRGQDVALRCDPISGHVSLFWYQQALGQGPEFLTYFQNEAQLDKSGLPSDRFFAERPEGSVSTLKIQRTQQEDSAVYLCASSLEGFREKLFFGSGTQLSVL.

The sample holds many counts of this clonotype. This chain's CDR3 is CASSQGPGSNQPQHF. CDR3 DNA sequence: TGCGCCAGCAGCCAGGGACCGGGTAGCAATCAGCCCCAGCATTTT. The V and J genes are TRBV5-1 and TRBJ1-5, with D possibly being TRBD1 (5 bases). V was cut by 4 bases and J by 0 bases, with 11 bases left in between. The CDR3 contains 15 residues. Germline CDR1 SGHRS, CDR2 YFSETQ.

This clonotype was observed many times. DNA of the CDR3: TGTGCCAGCAGTTTTTGGGAAAATCAGCCCCAGCATTTT. Translated: CASSFWENQPQHF. The genes are TRBV12-3 or TRBV12-4 and TRBJ1-5, with D unresolved. V lost 3 bases, J lost 4 bases, and 7 bases lay in between. The CDR3 sequence is 13 residues long.

The table lists this clonotype with many counts. This chain uses TRBV5-1 with TRBJ2-2; the D gene is possibly TRBD1 (5 bases). V was trimmed by 0 bases and J by 2 bases, leaving 11 bases between them. CDR1 SGHRS and CDR2 YFSETQ come from the germline V gene. The CDR3 consists of 16 residues. The CDR3, as DNA: TGCGCCAGCAGCTTGGCCGAGACAGTTAACACCGGGGAGCTGTTTTTT. Translating gives CASSLAETVNTGELFF.

This clonotype was seen many times. V is TRBV20-1 and J is TRBJ2-3; 10 nucleotides line up with TRBD2. Germline CDR1 DFQATT, CDR2 SNEGSKA (reference sequence). The CDR3 length is 13 residues. V lost 3 bases and J lost 8; bases outside the gene matches: 5. The CDR3 sequence is CSASLAGVGTQYF. The CDR3 DNA follows: TGCAGTGCTAGCCTAGCGGGGGTTGGTACGCAGTATTTT.

This clonotype has a count of ten or more. The chain employs TRBV29-1 and TRBJ1-1, with no clear D. The CDR3 loop spans 12 amino acids. The germline V and J ends were trimmed by 4 bases and 2 bases, with 8 bases remaining between them. CDR1 is SQVTM, CDR2 ANQGSEA, per germline. CDR3 sequence reads: CSVGFGNTEAFF. The CDR3 DNA reads TGCAGCGTTGGCTTTGGCAACACTGAAGCTTTCTTT.

This clonotype has ten or more counts. One end of the junction does not line up with germline, which may come from a read error. The chain recombines TRBV15 with TRBJ1-2; 7 bases agree with TRBD1. The CDR3 sequence is 13 residues long. CDR1 and CDR2 (germline): LNHNV, YYDKDF (reference sequence). CDR3 sequence reads: CATSRGDSYHGPF. In DNA, the CDR3 is TGTGCCACCAGCAGAGGGGACAGCTACCACGGCCCTTTC.

This clonotype has ten or more counts. The CDR3, as DNA: TGCAGTGCTAGAGCGGCAGGGCCGAGGTCCTATAATTCACCCCTCCACTTT. This encodes CSARAAGPRSYNSPLHF. The gene calls are TRBV20-1 and TRBJ1-6, with D perhaps TRBD1 (5 bases). V gave up 1 base and J gave up 1 base, with 14 bases separating them. Germline loops: CDR1 DFQATT, CDR2 SNEGSKA (reference sequence). CDR3 length equals 17 residues.

Ten or more counts support this clonotype. This chain joins TRBV28 and TRBJ2-5, with 7 bases lining up with TRBD1. This CDR3 has 13 residues. From germline, CDR1 is MDHEN and CDR2 SYDVKM. After removal of 4 bases from V and 5 bases from J, the junction contained 4 bases not matched to a gene. The CDR3: CASSYRGFETQYF. CDR3 coding DNA: TGTGCCAGCAGTTACAGGGGTTTCGAGACCCAGTACTTC.

This clonotype came up many times. The chain combines TRBV28 with TRBJ2-1; TRBD2 matches at 10 bases. This CDR3 comprises 19 residues. CDR1 and CDR2 from the germline V gene are MDHEN and SYDVKM. V shed 5 bases, J shed 0 bases, and the junction held 13 bases outside the gene matches. The CDR3 is CASSPTVGTSVLSYNEQFF. DNA of the CDR3: TGTGCCAGCAGTCCAACCGTCGGGACTAGCGTCCTCTCCTACAATGAGCAGTTCTTC.

This clonotype was found many times. V usage is TRBV29-1 and J usage is TRBJ1-1, with D maybe TRBD1 (5 bases). Germline CDR1 and CDR2: SQVTM and ANQGSEA. V was trimmed by 4 bases and J by 5 bases, leaving 8 bases between them. This CDR3 has 11 residues. The CDR3 region has the DNA TGCAGCGTTGGGAGGGGTACTGAAGCTTTCTTT. It encodes CSVGRGTEAFF.

This clonotype has at least ten counts. This chain links TRBV5-1 with TRBJ1-1; a possible D gene is TRBD1 (5 bases). Per germline, CDR1 SGHRS and CDR2 YFSETQ. Trimming took off 1 base at V and 4 bases at J, with 11 bases between the two ends. The CDR3 totals 14 residues. As DNA, the CDR3 is TGCGCCAGCAGCTTGATCGAGGGGAGCACTGAAGCTTTCTTT. Translating it yields CASSLIEGSTEAFF.

This clonotype came up many times. This chain uses TRBV20-1 with TRBJ2-7, with 7 positions matching TRBD1. The ends lost 5 bases at V and 2 bases at J; junction bases unmatched: 12. The CDR3 is 15 amino acids. Germline CDR1 is DFQATT and CDR2 is SNEGSKA (reference sequence). In DNA form, the CDR3 reads TGCAGTGCTTCGGACAGGAAAGAGTGGGCCTACGAGCAGTACGTC. It translates to CSASDRKEWAYEQYV.

At least ten counts were recorded for this clonotype. Germline is not matched at one junction end, which may reflect a read error. V and J are TRBV28 and TRBJ1-6; TRBD1 aligns across 9 bases. In germline, CDR1 is MDHEN, CDR2 SYDVKM. The CDR3 totals 15 residues. The CDR3 is CASRAGTGNNSPLNF. The DNA for the CDR3 is TGTGCCAGCAGAGCCGGGACAGGGAATAATTCACCCCTCAACTTT.

This clonotype came up many times. CDR3 bases: TGCAGTGCTACAGGGACAGTCAATAGCAATCAGCCCCAGCATTTT. Residues: CSATGTVNSNQPQHF. The chain recombines TRBV20-1 with TRBJ1-5; 7 bases line up with TRBD1. The CDR3 covers 15 residues. V lost 4 bases, J lost 0 bases, and 6 bases stayed unmatched. The germline V gene has CDR1 DFQATT and CDR2 SNEGSKA (reference sequence).